Listed below are T cell receptor beta chains from one sample, sequenced in a study of human T cells and chemical hapten exposure. TCRdb re-analysed the RACE reads in MiXCR, keeping a single row per CDR3 protein. The repertoire holds a few hundred thousand distinct CDR3 sequences, with over 5% as singletons. The sequencing here drew on whole blood, taken in connection with sensitization to the hapten diphenylcyclopropenone (DPC). These receptors were taken from a young woman with alopecia areata. Some clones in this sample may be carry-over from other donors' samples. CDR3s include the opening cysteine and the closing phenylalanine or tryptophan. The D gene is left open where the match is weak. Clone size is stated in some rows and not others, as once, few, many or a class when expanded.

d_call clone_size j_call v_call cdr3_nt cdr3_aa
NA few TRBJ2-5 TRBV12-3/TRBV12-4 TGTGCCAGCAGTCCCTCGGGGCAGGGCCAGTACTTC CASSPSGQGQYF
NA many TRBJ2-1 TRBV29-1 TGCAGCGTCTGGGGGGAGACAGGGTTCGATGAGCAGTTCTTC CSVWGETGFDEQFF
NA few TRBJ2-1 TRBV7-3 TGTGCCAGCAGCTTAGACAGGAGCGCCTACAATGAGCAGTTCTTC CASSLDRSAYNEQFF
NA NA TRBJ2-4 TRBV7-2 TGTGCCAGCAGCTCAGAAGGCGTGGTGTCAAACATTCAGTACTTC CASSSEGVVSNIQYF
NA many TRBJ1-2 TRBV28 TGTGCCAGCAGTGGCGACGGAGCTTATGGCTACACCTTC CASSGDGAYGYTF
NA many TRBJ2-3 TRBV4-3 TGCGCCAGCAGCCAGTTACTGCGGGACAGCCTCACAGATACGCAGTATTTT CASSQLLRDSLTDTQYF
NA NA TRBJ2-5 TRBV7-9 TGTGCCAGCAGCCTAGGGGACACCATAGAGACCCAGTACTTC CASSLGDTIETQYF
TRBD2 few TRBJ2-3 TRBV7-2 TGTGCCAGCAGCTTCGACATACGGACTAGCGGGGGGGCCGGCACAGATACGCAGTATTTT CASSFDIRTSGGAGTDTQYF
NA many TRBJ2-1 TRBV7-6 TGTGCCAGCAGCTTAGATCGGGGGCGGCACAATGAGCAGTTCTTC CASSLDRGRHNEQFF
TRBD1 NA TRBJ1-2 TRBV7-9 TGTGACAGCGGGACAGCTAACTATGGCTACACCTTC CDSGTANYGYTF
NA few TRBJ1-1 TRBV20-1 TGCAGTGCTAGGGGGGACTTCGCTGAAGCTTTCTTT CSARGDFAEAFF
TRBD1 few TRBJ2-2 TRBV7-9 TGTGCCAGCAGCCCCCGGGGGACAGGTGTCCACTTGAACACCGGGGAGCTGTTTTTT CASSPRGTGVHLNTGELFF
NA many TRBJ1-3 TRBV7-9 TGTGCCAGCAGCTTACCCTTTACAGGGTTGGGAAACACCATATATTTT CASSLPFTGLGNTIYF
NA NA TRBJ1-2 TRBV7-9 TGTGCCAGCAGCCTGGTTGAGGAGGTCTATGGCTACACCTTC CASSLVEEVYGYTF
NA NA TRBJ2-2 TRBV9 TGTGCCAGCAGCGTAGTGCAGGACAGCCTCACCGGGGAGCTGTTTTTT CASSVVQDSLTGELFF
NA many TRBJ2-2 TRBV28 TGTGCCAGCAGATCTAACACCGGGGAGCTGTTTTTT CASRSNTGELFF
NA many TRBJ2-5 TRBV7-6 TGTGCCAGCAGCTTCCGGGACGGAACTCAAGAGACCCAGTACTTC CASSFRDGTQETQYF
NA NA TRBJ1-1 TRBV7-9 TGTGCCAGCAGCTTTCTCCAGCAGACTGAAGCTTTCTTT CASSFLQQTEAFF
NA NA TRBJ2-2 TRBV6-5 TGTGCCAGCAGGAGAATATTGAACACCGGGGAGCTGTTTTTT CASRRILNTGELFF
TRBD2 many TRBJ2-1 TRBV5-1 TGCGCCAGCAGCCTGCGGACTAGCGGGGAGCAGTTCTTC CASSLRTSGEQFF
TRBD2 NA TRBJ2-1 TRBV4-1 TGCGCCAGCAGCCAAGCTCGACTAGCGGACCACAGCAATGAGCAGTTCTTC CASSQARLADHSNEQFF
NA many TRBJ1-1 TRBV12-3/TRBV12-4 TGTGCCAGCAGTCCAACCCTAGGGGGAGGGGGCACTGAAGCTTTCTTT CASSPTLGGGGTEAFF
TRBD2 once TRBJ2-3 TRBV20-1 TGCAGTGCTCCAGGACTAGCGAGCACAGATACGCAGTATTTT CSAPGLASTDTQYF
TRBD1 NA TRBJ1-2 TRBV5-4 TGTGCCAGCAGCTCAGGGGGCGCATATGGCTACACCTTC CASSSGGAYGYTF
NA few TRBJ1-2 TRBV7-2 TGTGCCAGCAGCTTAGAACGGATCTATGGCTACACCTTC CASSLERIYGYTF
NA few TRBJ1-6 TRBV12-3/TRBV12-4 TGTGCCAGCAGTTTACGGGGGGAAGGCAATTCACCCCTCCACTTT CASSLRGEGNSPLHF
TRBD2 many TRBJ2-1 TRBV20-1 TGCAGTGCTAGAGATCGCGACGGGGGGATCGATGAGCAGTTCTTC CSARDRDGGIDEQFF
NA few TRBJ2-7 TRBV6-2/TRBV6-3 TGTGCCACCCTTTTCTCGGGCTCCTACGAGCAGTACTTC CATLFSGSYEQYF
NA NA TRBJ1-4 TRBV5-6 TGTGCCAGCAGCTTGGGGGCCATGGATGAAAAACTGTTTTTT CASSLGAMDEKLFF
TRBD2 few TRBJ2-5 TRBV20-1 TGCAGTGCCCAAGCGGGGGTCGAGACCCAGTACTTC CSAQAGVETQYF
NA many TRBJ1-1 TRBV7-6 TGTGCCAGCAGCCCTGAGGCCCTTACGAACACTGAAGCTTTCTTT CASSPEALTNTEAFF
TRBD2 few TRBJ2-2 TRBV3-1 TGTGCCAGCAGCCAAATCTGGGGGGGCACCGGGGAGCTGTTTTTT CASSQIWGGTGELFF
TRBD2 few TRBJ2-1 TRBV29-1 TGCAGCGTTACCTCGGGGCTAGCGGGGCTCTACAATGAGCAGTTCTTC CSVTSGLAGLYNEQFF
NA few TRBJ2-5 TRBV12-3/TRBV12-4 TGTGCCAGCCTTAAGGGGCGGATAATAGAGACCCAGTACTTC CASLKGRIIETQYF
NA many TRBJ1-2 TRBV12-3/TRBV12-4 TGTGCCAGCAGTTTAGTTGCAGCGAGCTATGGCTACACCTTC CASSLVAASYGYTF
NA many TRBJ1-6 TRBV15 TGTGCCACCAGCAGAGATGAGGTCGGGTTAAATTCACCCCTCCACTTT CATSRDEVGLNSPLHF
NA NA TRBJ1-5 TRBV7-2 TGTGCCAGCAGCTTAGATACAGGGATCAATCAGCCCCAGCATTTT CASSLDTGINQPQHF
NA NA TRBJ1-2 TRBV5-1 TGCGCCAGCAGCTTGGGCTCAGGGACCTATGGCTACACCTTC CASSLGSGTYGYTF
NA many TRBJ1-5 TRBV24-1 TGTGCCACCAGTGATTCAGGGCATTGGAATCAGCCCCAGCATTTT CATSDSGHWNQPQHF
NA NA TRBJ2-3 TRBV9 TGTGCCAGCAGCGTAGCGGCTAGCACAGATACGCAGTATTTT CASSVAASTDTQYF
TRBD1 few TRBJ1-1 TRBV5-1 TGCGCCAGCAGCTACGACAGGGACACTGAAGCTTTCTTT CASSYDRDTEAFF
NA few TRBJ2-2 TRBV12-3/TRBV12-4 TGTGCCAGCAGTCAACGCCGGGCCACGAACACCGGGGAGCTGTTTTTT CASSQRRATNTGELFF
NA NA TRBJ2-5 TRBV10-3 TGTGCCATCAGTGGGGGACAACAAGAGACCCAGTACTTC CAISGGQQETQYF
NA NA TRBJ2-2 TRBV7-6 TGTGCCAGCAGCTTCCTATCCATTGCGAACACCGGGGAGCTGTTTTTT CASSFLSIANTGELFF
NA many TRBJ1-6 TRBV27 TGTGCCAGCGCATACAGGGCGCGGAATTCACCCCTCCACTTT CASAYRARNSPLHF
NA few TRBJ1-2 TRBV29-1 TGCAGCGTTCCGGTAACGGGAAACTATGGCTACACCTTC CSVPVTGNYGYTF
NA few TRBJ2-7 TRBV7-2 TGTGCCAGCAGCTTTGCGGGGACGGGCTACGAGCAGTACTTC CASSFAGTGYEQYF
NA few TRBJ2-5 TRBV10-3 TGTGCCATCAGTGAGTCTGGAAGAGAGACCCAGTACTTC CAISESGRETQYF
NA many TRBJ1-2 TRBV29-1 TGCAGCGTAATGAGTGCGGTCTATCATGGCTACACCTTC CSVMSAVYHGYTF
NA NA TRBJ1-6 TRBV12-3/TRBV12-4 TGTGCCAGCAGCCCTGGTGGGGCAGTTAATTCACCCCTCCACTTT CASSPGGAVNSPLHF
TRBD2 few TRBJ2-3 TRBV28 TGTGCCAGCAGTTTATCGCCTAGCGGGGGGATGGGAGATACGCAGTATTTT CASSLSPSGGMGDTQYF